In its sample, the clone carrying this T cell receptor (beta chain) was seen many times. Its antigen is unknown. V trimming: 6 bases; J trimming: 3 bases; junction bases outside the gene matches: 4. This CDR3 region has 15 residues. This record belongs to a study of T-cell memory formation after mild COVID-19. The wider study: Clusters were largely donor specific.

The study's findings and limits: The main location of contracting CD4+ clones was CM and EM, and that of contracting CD8+ clones was EMRA. Clones that got smaller from day 15 to 85 had even CD4/CD8, while clones growing later tipped toward CD4+.

TCR alpha and TCR beta cDNA libraries carrying sample barcodes and UMIs came from 5'RACE with constant-segment primers. TCRdb reanalysed the 5' RACE reads using MiXCR and keeps one entry per CDR3 protein. The data contain more than 70,000 distinct CDR3 sequences, approximately 13% of them singletons. V and J are TRBV12-3 or TRBV12-4 and TRBJ2-1; TRBD2 matches at 11 bases. The sequenced material came from PBMCs or a T cell subset sorted from them (not recorded which). This clonotype was obtained from an adult woman who had mild COVID-19 (a few samples of this study predate the infection). Cell type and time point are not known. The CDR3 DNA is TGTGCCAGCAGGCCTACTAGCGGGAGCTACAATGAGCAGTTCTTC. Its translation: CASRPTSGSYNEQFF.